What follows are 30 T cell receptor beta chains derived from one specimen sequenced in a study of T cells expressing NK-cell markers. TCRdb reprocessed the 5' RACE reads; each CDR3 protein has one entry and no DNA is given. The sample spans some 450,000 distinct CDR3 sequences; the ten largest clones claim roughly 8%. Sample: blood T cells: a sorted CD56 or NKG2C T cell subset, CD4+ or CD8+ T cells, or bulk PBMC T cells (not recorded which). These receptor sequences come from a woman between 18 and 70 years old in good health.

The V and J genes are TRBV5-1 and TRBJ2-7; the D call from TCRdb, TRBD2, cannot be confirmed without DNA. Per the germline V gene, CDR1 is SGHRS and CDR2 is YFSETQ. The CDR3 contains 16 residues. This chain's CDR3 is CASSSGTSGRLSEQYF. Using reference TRBV5-1 and TRBJ2-7 for the parts outside the CDR3, the full variable domain is KAGVTQTPRYLIKTRGQQVTLSCSPISGHRSVSWYQQTPGQGLQFLFEYFSETQRNKGNFPGRFSGRQFSNSRSEMNVSTLELGDSALYLCASSSGTSGRLSEQYFGPGTRLTVT.

The CDR3 is CSATGGADTQYF. The chain has TRBV20-1 and TRBJ2-3. Germline V CDR1 and CDR2: DFQATT, SNEGSKA (reference sequence). CDR3 length: 12 residues.

The J gene is TRBJ2-1, the V gene TRBV29-1; TCRdb names TRBD2, which stays unverified in the absence of DNA. Germline loops: CDR1 SQVTM, CDR2 ANQGSEA. This CDR3 is built from 13 residues. The CDR3 reads CSAPGLANNEQFF.

The CDR3 protein is CSARDISWSIGQGIKPQHF. The gene calls are TRBV20-1 and TRBJ1-5; no DNA is available, so the TRBD1 call from TCRdb remains unchecked. This CDR3 comprises 19 residues. CDR1 is DFQATT and CDR2 is SNEGSKA in the germline V gene (reference sequence).

The chain links TRBV6-1 to TRBJ2-2. CDR1 MNHNS and CDR2 SASEGT come from the germline V gene. This CDR3 is built from 14 residues. The CDR3 sequence is CASSELHDTGELFF.

The chain employs TRBV11-3 and TRBJ2-1; with no DNA, the TCRdb D assignment of TRBD2 cannot be verified. This CDR3 is built from 17 residues. The germline gives CDR1 SGHNT, CDR2 YENEEA. The CDR3 reads CASSLRTSGAGYNEQFF.

V is TRBV7-7 and J is TRBJ2-2; with no DNA, the TCRdb D assignment of TRBD2 cannot be verified. CDR3 length: 15 amino acids. The germline gives CDR1 SSHAT, CDR2 FNYEAQ (reference sequence). The CDR3 sequence: CASSAIALGTGELFF.

This rearrangement joins TRBV20-1 to TRBJ2-2. The germline V gene encodes CDR1 DFQATT and CDR2 SNEGSKA (reference sequence). This CDR3 has 15 residues. The CDR3 spells CSARDPARVGGELFF.

This rearrangement joins TRBV12-3 or TRBV12-4 to TRBJ2-1; TCRdb indicates TRBD1, and absent DNA this call remains unverified. The CDR3 sequence is 16 residues long. The CDR3: CASSFRARVAYNEQFF.

The chain recombines TRBV20-1 with TRBJ2-2; TCRdb's D call of TRBD1 is untestable without DNA. Per germline, CDR1 DFQATT and CDR2 SNEGSKA (reference sequence). The CDR3 length is 12 residues. The chain's CDR3 is CSASPLAGELFF.

V gene TRBV7-3 combines with J gene TRBJ2-7; the TCRdb D gene call, TRBD1, has no DNA to confirm it. Per the germline V gene, CDR1 is SGHTA and CDR2 is FQGTGA. CDR3 length: 16 residues. Here the CDR3 reads CASSLSSGQGGYEQYF. Together with reference TRBV7-3 and TRBJ2-7, the CDR3 gives the full variable domain: GAGVSQTPSNKVTEKGKYVELRCDPISGHTALYWYRQSLGQGPEFLIYFQGTGAADDSGLPNDRFFAVRPEGSVSTLKIQRTERGDSAVYLCASSLSSGQGGYEQYFGPGTRLTVT.

The CDR3 is CASSLGLADYNEQFF. The V and J genes are TRBV7-2 and TRBJ2-1; TCRdb indicates TRBD2, and absent DNA this call remains unverified. The CDR3 runs to 15 residues. CDR1 is SGHTA, CDR2 FQGNSA, per germline.

The V call is TRBV6-2 or TRBV6-3, the J call TRBJ1-4. Germline V CDR1 and CDR2: MNHEY, SVGEGT. The CDR3 has 13 residues. This CDR3 reads CASKRGPNEKLFF.

This chain connects TRBV9 to TRBJ2-2; as DNA is missing, the TRBD1 call by TCRdb cannot be tested. This CDR3 region has 17 residues. Germline V gives CDR1 SGDLS, CDR2 YYNGEE. CDR3: CASSVENRGRDTGELFF.

The rearrangement uses TRBV5-4 and TRBJ2-2. Germline values: CDR1 SGHNT, CDR2 YYREEE (reference sequence). This CDR3 is built from 15 residues. The CDR3 here is CASSLDSSATGELFF.

The gene calls are TRBV6-4 and TRBJ1-4; TCRdb's D call, TRBD1, is unchecked because there is no DNA. The CDR3 has 14 amino acids. The germline gives CDR1 MRHNA, CDR2 SNTAGT. The CDR3 is CASVNRDPNEKLFF.

The rearrangement uses TRBV29-1 and TRBJ2-2. The CDR3 length is 12 residues. Germline CDR1 reads SQVTM; CDR2 reads ANQGSEA. Here the CDR3 reads CSVSRYTGELFF.

The chain recombines TRBV5-1 with TRBJ1-6; TCRdb outputs TRBD1, but without DNA this stays unchecked. The CDR3 length is 15 residues. CDR1 is SGHRS and CDR2 is YFSETQ in the germline V gene. Here the CDR3 reads CASSLRDPWNSPLHF.

This chain uses TRBV6-5 with TRBJ1-2. Germline CDR1 reads MNHEY; CDR2 reads SVGAGI. This CDR3 spans 12 amino acids. CDR3: CASSYLGRGYTF.

This chain connects TRBV10-2 to TRBJ2-5; TCRdb gives TRBD2 as the D gene, but with no DNA this cannot be confirmed. This CDR3 region has 15 residues. CDR1 is WSHSY and CDR2 is SAAADI in the germline V gene. CDR3 residues: CASSNQRGGRETQYF.

V and J are TRBV21-1 and TRBJ1-3. TRBV21-1 is a pseudogene locus. The CDR3 extends over 14 amino acids. The CDR3 loop is CASSTGETGNTIYF.

V and J are TRBV10-2 and TRBJ1-6; the D gene TCRdb calls, TRBD1, cannot be checked with no DNA. Germline CDR1 reads WSHSY; CDR2 reads SAAADI. The CDR3 contains 14 residues. Here the CDR3 reads CASRQGAENSPLHF.

The chain employs TRBV6-2 or TRBV6-3 and TRBJ2-3; TCRdb gives TRBD1 as the D gene, but with no DNA this cannot be confirmed. This CDR3 comprises 15 residues. CDR1 and CDR2 (germline): MNHEY, SVGEGT. The CDR3: CASSPAKDGSDTQYF.

This chain joins TRBV3-1 and TRBJ2-1; TCRdb's assignment of TRBD1 cannot be checked, as there is no DNA. CDR1 and CDR2 (germline): LGHDT, YNNKEL (reference sequence). The CDR3 has 18 residues. The CDR3: CASSQRSGRTGGYNEQFF.

The rearrangement links TRBV7-2 to TRBJ2-5; TCRdb's assignment of TRBD2 cannot be checked, as there is no DNA. The V gene's germline CDR1 is SGHTA and CDR2 FQGNSA. CDR3 length equals 17 residues. The CDR3 sequence is CASSSHRFTSVGETQYF.

The V gene is TRBV20-1, the J gene TRBJ2-3. CDR1 DFQATT and CDR2 SNEGSKA come from the germline V gene (reference sequence). The CDR3 totals 14 residues. CDR3 in amino acids: CSARVLVDTDTQYF.

This chain links TRBV12-3 or TRBV12-4 with TRBJ2-5; TCRdb outputs TRBD1, but without DNA this stays unchecked. This CDR3 comprises 15 residues. CDR3 sequence: CASSLMGGPEETQYF.

The V call is TRBV11-2, the J call TRBJ2-1. This CDR3 has 15 residues. Per germline, CDR1 SGHAT and CDR2 FQNNGV. CDR3 loop: CASSLAPSGGPEQFF.

V gene TRBV7-2 combines with J gene TRBJ2-1; TCRdb reports TRBD1, a call that lacks DNA to check it against. The germline V gene encodes CDR1 SGHTA and CDR2 FQGNSA. This CDR3 region has 15 residues. This CDR3 is CASSLGGGPLNEQFF.

V and J are TRBV28 and TRBJ2-7; TCRdb's D call, TRBD2, is unchecked because there is no DNA. This CDR3 spans 14 amino acids. Germline V lookup: CDR1 MDHEN, CDR2 SYDVKM. The CDR3: CASTPGTSVYEQYF.